The 16 T cell receptor beta chains below come from one sample, sequenced in a study of metastatic and nonmetastatic thyroid tumors. Before thyroid surgery, none of the patients had received any treatment. TCRdb redid the clone calls on the PCR reads using MiXCR. The sample lists 35,000 to 50,000 clones, roughly 18% occurring once. The sequencing input was blood. These receptors originate from a female donor with papillary thyroid cancer or a benign thyroid nodule (not recorded which). Some clones in this sample may be carry-over from other donors' samples.

This clone was seen repeatedly, ten times or more. The chain couples TRBV30 to TRBJ2-1; D may be TRBD2 (6 bases). The germline V and J ends were trimmed by 3 bases and 5 bases, with 23 bases remaining between them. The CDR3 has 17 amino acids. Germline lookup yields CDR1 GTSNPN and CDR2 SVGIG (reference sequence). CDR3 sequence (DNA): TGTGCCTGGAGCGGGTGGGGGGAAGGGGTCACTGACAATGAGCAGTTCTTC. It specifies CAWSGWGEGVTDNEQFF.

Remarks on this clone: One end of the junction does not line up with germline, which may come from a read error. V is TRBV27 and J is TRBJ2-3; no definite D call. The CDR3 has 13 amino acids. Germline V gene data show CDR1 as MNHEY and CDR2 as SMNVEV (reference sequence). The CDR3 DNA follows: TGTGCCATCAGTTCTACTAGCACAGATACGCAGTATTTT. This sequence encodes CAISSTSTDTQYF.

This clone was detected a few times. A much larger clone sits a single nucleotide away, making a read error possible. The chain recombines TRBV28 with TRBJ1-5; no clear D. The germline CDR1 and CDR2 sequences are MDHEN and SYDVKM. The V end was cut by 6 bases, the J end by 3 bases, with 18 bases between. The CDR3 runs 16 residues. This CDR3 reads CASRGLGSYINQPQHF. The CDR3 DNA is TGTGCCAGCAGGGGGTTGGGTTCATATATCAATCAGCCCCAGCATTTT.

This clone was found many times. V and J are TRBV18 and TRBJ2-7; D is ambiguous. Trimming took 2 bases from V and 5 from J, leaving 4 bases between them. There are 11 residues in the CDR3. Per the germline V gene, CDR1 is KGHSH and CDR2 is LQKENI. CDR3 DNA: TGTGCCAGCTCACCAGGCCACGAGCAGTACTTC. It codes for CASSPGHEQYF.

This clone has ten or more counts. This chain links TRBV5-4 with TRBJ2-5; no definite D call. V gave up 3 bases and J gave up 0 bases, with 12 bases separating them. CDR3 length: 15 residues. From germline, CDR1 is SGHNT and CDR2 YYREEE (reference sequence). The CDR3 DNA is TGTGCCAGCAGCTCGGCCAGACTGAACCAAGAGACCCAGTACTTC. Its protein product is CASSSARLNQETQYF.

In its sample, this clone was seen many times. The rearrangement uses TRBV20-1 and TRBJ1-4; D is ambiguous. Germline assignment: CDR1 DFQATT and CDR2 SNEGSKA (reference sequence). Trimming took 3 bases from V and 5 from J, leaving 4 bases between them. This CDR3 contains 11 residues. The CDR3 loop reads CSARENEKLFF. The CDR3 coding sequence is TGCAGTGCTAGGGAAAATGAAAAACTGTTTTTT.

This clone was recorded at least ten times. J is TRBJ1-4 and V is TRBV28, with D possibly matching TRBD1 (5 bases). V was cut by 4 bases and J by 5 bases, with 14 bases left in between. From germline, CDR1 is MDHEN and CDR2 SYDVKM. The CDR3 runs 15 residues. CDR3 region: CASSYRGHRNEKLFF. The CDR3 nucleotides are TGTGCCAGCAGTTATAGGGGCCATCGAAATGAAAAACTGTTTTTT.

This clone was observed many times. J is TRBJ1-1 and V is TRBV6-1; 7 positions match TRBD1. V was clipped by 5 bases and J by 4 bases; unmatched bases: 7. Per the germline V gene, CDR1 is MNHNS and CDR2 is SASEGT. CDR3 length: 14 amino acids. The CDR3 spells CASSLTGMGTEAFF. The CDR3 DNA sequence: TGTGCCAGCAGTTTGACAGGGATGGGCACTGAAGCTTTCTTT.

This clone was recorded many times. An end of the junction does not agree with germline; a read error may underlie this. The chain links TRBV7-7 to TRBJ2-7; 8 nucleotides match TRBD2. Germline V CDR1 and CDR2: SSHAT, FNYEAQ (reference sequence). The CDR3 loop spans 15 amino acids. Written as DNA, the CDR3 is TGTGCTAGCAGCTTAGCTAGCGGGTTCAAGTACGAGCAGTACTTC. As protein: CASSLASGFKYEQYF.

There are many counts of this clone. The rearrangement links TRBV5-1 to TRBJ2-2; possible D gene TRBD2, 5 bases. Germline V gene lookup returns CDR1 SGHRS and CDR2 YFSETQ. This CDR3 contains 15 residues. Trimming left V 2 bases short and J 5 bases short, with 13 bases between. The DNA for the CDR3 is TGCGCCAGCAGCTTAAGTCTAGCAAGTACCGGGGAGCTGTTTTTT. It encodes CASSLSLASTGELFF.

This clone has more than one count but fewer than ten. V is TRBV6-1 and J is TRBJ1-1; tentatively, D is TRBD1 (6 bases). This CDR3 comprises 17 residues. The germline V and J ends were trimmed by 2 bases and 12 bases, with 28 bases remaining between them. Germline V gives CDR1 MNHNS, CDR2 SASEGT. This CDR3 reads CASSEKAGAVGNTQSFF. The CDR3 bases are TGTGCCAGCAGTGAAAAGGCAGGGGCCGTTGGGAACACTCAATCTTTCTTT.

This clone was recorded at least ten times. The DNA for the CDR3 is TGTGCCAGCAGCATACCGGGACAGACGAACTATGGCTACACCTTC. Its translation is CASSIPGQTNYGYTF. The chain combines TRBV5-5 with TRBJ1-2; 7 bases fit TRBD1. Germline V lookup: CDR1 SGHKS, CDR2 YYEKEE (reference sequence). V dropped 4 bases and J dropped 2; count of bases not matched to a gene: 8. CDR3 size: 15 residues.

There are many counts of this clone. The chain uses TRBV5-1 and TRBJ2-2; D uncertain. CDR1 and CDR2 (germline): SGHRS, YFSETQ. V was trimmed by 1 base and J by 1 base, leaving 5 bases between them. The CDR3 is made up of 14 amino acids. CDR3 sequence: CASSLTVNTGELFF. The CDR3 DNA reads as TGCGCCAGCAGCTTGACTGTGAACACCGGGGAGCTGTTTTTT.

This clone was found once. This chain uses TRBV7-8 with TRBJ2-7; D is ambiguous. CDR1 SGHVS and CDR2 FQNEAQ come from the germline V gene. This CDR3 is built from 15 residues. The V end lost 5 bases, the J end lost 3 bases, and 17 bases lay between the germline ends. The CDR3 spells CASSPRCNQLYEQYF. The CDR3 bases are TGTGCCAGCAGCCCGAGGTGCAACCAACTCTACGAGCAGTACTTC.

This clone was seen at least ten times. This chain uses TRBV11-2 with TRBJ2-1; 7 positions match TRBD2. Germline-derived CDR1 and CDR2 are SGHAT and FQNNGV. The CDR3 is 14 residues long. The V and J ends lost 0 bases and 9 bases, in that order; junction bases with no gene match: 5. The CDR3 DNA reads as TGTGCCAGCAGCTTAGAGGCGGGAGCTAGTGAGCAGTTCTTC. Encoded protein: CASSLEAGASEQFF.

This clone showed up many times. The chain links TRBV30 to TRBJ1-5; D unclear. V dropped 2 bases and J dropped 7 bases, with 9 bases sitting between them. This CDR3 region has 12 residues. Germline-derived CDR1 and CDR2 are GTSNPN and SVGIG (reference sequence). This CDR3 is CAWSLPAQPQHF. The CDR3 nucleotides are TGTGCCTGGAGTCTCCCGGCCCAGCCCCAGCATTTT.